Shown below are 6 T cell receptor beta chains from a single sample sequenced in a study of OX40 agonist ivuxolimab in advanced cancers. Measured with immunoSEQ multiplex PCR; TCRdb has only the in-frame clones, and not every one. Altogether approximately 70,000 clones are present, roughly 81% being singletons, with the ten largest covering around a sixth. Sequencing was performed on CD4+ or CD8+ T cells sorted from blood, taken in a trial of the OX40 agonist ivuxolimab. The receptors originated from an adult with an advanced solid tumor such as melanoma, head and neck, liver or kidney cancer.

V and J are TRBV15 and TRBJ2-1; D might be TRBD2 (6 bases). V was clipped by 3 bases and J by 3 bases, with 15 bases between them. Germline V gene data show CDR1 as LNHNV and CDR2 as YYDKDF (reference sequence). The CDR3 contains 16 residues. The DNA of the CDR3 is TGTGCCACCAGCAGTATTAGCGGTCAATACTACAATGAGCAGTTCTTC. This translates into CATSSISGQYYNEQFF. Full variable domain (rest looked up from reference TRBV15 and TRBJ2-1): DAMVIQNPRYQVTQFGKPVTLSCSQTLNHNVMYWYQQKSSQAPKLLFHYYDKDFNNEADTPDNFQSRRPNTSFCFLDIRSPGLGDTAMYLCATSSISGQYYNEQFFGPGTRLTVL.

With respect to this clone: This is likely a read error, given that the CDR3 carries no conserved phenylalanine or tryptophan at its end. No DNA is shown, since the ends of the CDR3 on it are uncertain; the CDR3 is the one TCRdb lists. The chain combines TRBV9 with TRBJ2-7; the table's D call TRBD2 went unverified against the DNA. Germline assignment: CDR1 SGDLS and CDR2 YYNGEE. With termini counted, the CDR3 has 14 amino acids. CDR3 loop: CASSPTRTSGRARR.

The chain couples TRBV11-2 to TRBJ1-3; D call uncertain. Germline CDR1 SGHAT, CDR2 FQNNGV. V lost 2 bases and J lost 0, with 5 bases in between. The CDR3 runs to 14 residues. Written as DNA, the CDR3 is TGTGCCAGCAGCTTATATAGCTCTGGAAACACCATATATTTT. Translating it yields CASSLYSSGNTIYF.

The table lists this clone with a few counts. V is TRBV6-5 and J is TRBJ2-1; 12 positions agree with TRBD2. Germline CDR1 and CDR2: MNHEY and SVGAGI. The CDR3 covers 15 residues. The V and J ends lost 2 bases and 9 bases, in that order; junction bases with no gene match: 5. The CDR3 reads CASSYGLAGGAEQFF. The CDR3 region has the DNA TGTGCCAGCAGTTACGGGCTAGCGGGAGGGGCTGAGCAGTTCTTC.

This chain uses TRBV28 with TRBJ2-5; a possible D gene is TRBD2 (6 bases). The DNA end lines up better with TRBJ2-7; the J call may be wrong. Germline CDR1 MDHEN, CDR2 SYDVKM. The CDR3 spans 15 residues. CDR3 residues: CASSYGGLYSYEQYF. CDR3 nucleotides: TGTGCCAGCAGTTACGGAGGGCTTTACTCCTACGAGCAGTACTTC.

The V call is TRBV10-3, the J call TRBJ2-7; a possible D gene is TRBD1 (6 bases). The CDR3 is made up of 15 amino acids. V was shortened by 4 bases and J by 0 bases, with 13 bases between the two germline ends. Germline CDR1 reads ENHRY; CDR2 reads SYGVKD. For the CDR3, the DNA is TGTGCCATCAGTGGGGGGCAGGGGAGCTCCTACGAGCAGTACTTC. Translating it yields CAISGGQGSSYEQYF.